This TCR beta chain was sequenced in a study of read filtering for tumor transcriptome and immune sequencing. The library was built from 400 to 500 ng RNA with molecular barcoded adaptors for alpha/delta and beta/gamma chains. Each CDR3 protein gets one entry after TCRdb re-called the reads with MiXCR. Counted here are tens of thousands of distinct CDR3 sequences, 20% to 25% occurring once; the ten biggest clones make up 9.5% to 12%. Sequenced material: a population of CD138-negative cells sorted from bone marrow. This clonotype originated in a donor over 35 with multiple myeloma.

The CDR3 loop is CSARVRGGTDTQYF. The DNA for the CDR3 is TGCAGTGCTAGAGTCCGTGGGGGCACAGATACGCAGTATTTT. This chain joins TRBV20-1 and TRBJ2-3; D ambiguous. CDR3 length: 14 residues. Trimming cost V 1 base and J 1 base, with 9 bases left between them. Germline loops: CDR1 DFQATT, CDR2 SNEGSKA (reference sequence).